This T cell receptor beta chain was identified during a study of cytotoxic CD8 clonotypes in ibrutinib-treated CLL. The overall study: The study included about a dozen relapsed/refractory and more than 14 treatment-naive patients; 17 to 18 had IGHV unmutated disease. With a range of 6 to 36, the median treatment time before response samples were taken was 12 to 13 months.

Trimming pared 5 bases from V and 2 bases from J, leaving 12 bases between. The germline CDR1 and CDR2 sequences are SGHTA and FQGNSA. The CDR3 runs to 15 residues. Using immunoSEQ multiplex PCR, the repertoire was profiled, and TCRdb retains in-frame clones only, with some absent. Among approximately 280,000 clones, roughly 76% were seen once, and the ten largest hold about 6%. This chain connects TRBV7-2 to TRBJ2-2, with D perhaps matching TRBD2 (5 bases). Source: PBMCs, taken at disease progression, from a patient treated with ibrutinib. This clonotype was sampled from a human donor with chronic lymphocytic leukemia. CDR3 region: CASSAAGINTGELFF. CDR3 sequence (DNA): TGTGCCAGCAGCGCGGCCGGGATCAACACCGGGGAGCTGTTTTTT.